This T cell receptor (beta chain) originates from a study of blood T cells in healthy people across ages. The authors ran a second PCR of about 6 to 11 cycles using a sample-barcoded 5' primer and a J-beta primer mix. Each CDR3 protein gets one entry after TCRdb re-called the 5' RACE reads with MiXCR. The table has about 680,000 distinct CDR3 sequences, around 45% seen once. The CDR3 consists of 15 residues. V lost 1 base and J lost 1, with 8 bases in between. Germline V gene lookup returns CDR1 SGHRS and CDR2 YFSETQ. The source is a woman in her sixties in good health. The rearrangement uses TRBV5-1 and TRBJ2-2; the D is unclear. Sequenced input: blood. CDR3 sequence (DNA): TGCGCCAGCAGCTTGTTCGACGGGAACACCGGGGAGCTGTTTTTT. It is translated as CASSLFDGNTGELFF.